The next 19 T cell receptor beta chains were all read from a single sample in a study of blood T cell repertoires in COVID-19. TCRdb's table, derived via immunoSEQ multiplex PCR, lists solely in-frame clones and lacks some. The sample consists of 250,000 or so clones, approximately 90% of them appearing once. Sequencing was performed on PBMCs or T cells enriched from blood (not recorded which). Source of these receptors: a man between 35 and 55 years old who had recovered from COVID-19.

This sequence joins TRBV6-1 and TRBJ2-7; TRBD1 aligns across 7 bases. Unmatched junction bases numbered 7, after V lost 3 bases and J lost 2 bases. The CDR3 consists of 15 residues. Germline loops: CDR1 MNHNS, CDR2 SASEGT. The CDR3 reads CASSDTGARTYEQYF. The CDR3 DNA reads TGTGCCAGCAGTGATACAGGGGCGAGGACCTACGAGCAGTACTTC.

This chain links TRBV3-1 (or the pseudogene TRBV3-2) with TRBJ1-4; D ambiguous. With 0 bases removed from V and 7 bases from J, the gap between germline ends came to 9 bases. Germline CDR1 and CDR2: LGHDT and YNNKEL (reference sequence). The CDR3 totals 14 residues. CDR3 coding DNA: TGTGCCAGCAGCCAAGAAGGTCACAGTGAAAAACTGTTTTTT. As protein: CASSQEGHSEKLFF.

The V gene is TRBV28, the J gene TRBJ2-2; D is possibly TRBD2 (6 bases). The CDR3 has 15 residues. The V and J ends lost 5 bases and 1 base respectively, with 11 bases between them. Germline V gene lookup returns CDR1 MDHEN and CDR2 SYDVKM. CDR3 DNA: TGTGCCAGCAGTAGGGGACTCAGGAACACCGGGGAGCTGTTTTTT. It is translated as CASSRGLRNTGELFF.

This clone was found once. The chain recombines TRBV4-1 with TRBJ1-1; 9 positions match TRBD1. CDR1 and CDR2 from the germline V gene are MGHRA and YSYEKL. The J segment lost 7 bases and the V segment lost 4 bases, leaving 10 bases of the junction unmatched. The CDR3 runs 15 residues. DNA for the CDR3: TGCGCCAGCAGCCTCCCCGGGACAGGGTGGAGTGAAGCTTTCTTT. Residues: CASSLPGTGWSEAFF.

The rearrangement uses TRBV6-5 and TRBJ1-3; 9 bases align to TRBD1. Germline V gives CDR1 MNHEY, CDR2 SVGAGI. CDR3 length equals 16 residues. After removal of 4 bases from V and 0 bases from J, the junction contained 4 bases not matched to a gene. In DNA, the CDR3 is TGTGCCAGCAGTTTACAGGGGGCCGTCTCTGGAAACACCATATATTTT. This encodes CASSLQGAVSGNTIYF.

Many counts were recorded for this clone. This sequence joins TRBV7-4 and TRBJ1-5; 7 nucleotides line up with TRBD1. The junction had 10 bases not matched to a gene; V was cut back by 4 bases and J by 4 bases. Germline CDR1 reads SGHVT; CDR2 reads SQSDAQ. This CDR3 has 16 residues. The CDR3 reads CASSSADFRGNQPQHF. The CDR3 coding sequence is TGTGCCAGCAGCTCCGCCGATTTCAGGGGGAATCAGCCCCAGCATTTT.

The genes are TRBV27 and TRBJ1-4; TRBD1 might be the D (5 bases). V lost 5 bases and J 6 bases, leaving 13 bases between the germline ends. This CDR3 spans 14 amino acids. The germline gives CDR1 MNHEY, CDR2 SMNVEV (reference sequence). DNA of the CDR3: TGTGCCAGCAGTGCCTTCCAGGGCGATGAAAAACTGTTTTTT. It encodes CASSAFQGDEKLFF. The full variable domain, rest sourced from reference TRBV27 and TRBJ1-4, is EAQVTQNPRYLITVTGKKLTVTCSQNMNHEYMSWYRQDPGLGLRQIYYSMNVEVTDKGDVPEGYKVSRKEKRNFPLILESPSPNQTSLYFCASSAFQGDEKLFFGSGTQLSVL.

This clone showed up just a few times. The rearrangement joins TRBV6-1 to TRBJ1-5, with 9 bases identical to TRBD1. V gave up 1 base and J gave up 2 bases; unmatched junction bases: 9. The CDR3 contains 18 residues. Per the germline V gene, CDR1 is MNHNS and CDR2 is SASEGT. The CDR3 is CASSEGVWDRVGNQPQHF. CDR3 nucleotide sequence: TGTGCCAGCAGTGAAGGAGTATGGGACAGGGTCGGCAATCAGCCCCAGCATTTT.

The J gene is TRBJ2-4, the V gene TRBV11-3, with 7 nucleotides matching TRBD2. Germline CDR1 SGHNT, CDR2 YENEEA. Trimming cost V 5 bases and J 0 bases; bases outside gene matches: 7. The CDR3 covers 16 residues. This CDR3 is CASSPTAGVAKNIQYF. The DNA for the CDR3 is TGTGCCAGCAGCCCGACCGCGGGGGTAGCCAAAAACATTCAGTACTTC.

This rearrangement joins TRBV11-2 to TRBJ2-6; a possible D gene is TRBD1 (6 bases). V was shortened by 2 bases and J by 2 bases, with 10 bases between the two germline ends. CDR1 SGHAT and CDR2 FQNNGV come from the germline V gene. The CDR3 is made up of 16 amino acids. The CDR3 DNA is TGTGCCAGCAGCTTATATGGGGGCACTGGGGCCAACGTCCTGACTTTC. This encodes CASSLYGGTGANVLTF.

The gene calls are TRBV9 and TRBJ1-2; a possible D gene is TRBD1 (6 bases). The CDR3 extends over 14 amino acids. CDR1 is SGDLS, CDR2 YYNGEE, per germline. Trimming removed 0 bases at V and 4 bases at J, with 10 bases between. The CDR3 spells CASSVGSRGYGYTF. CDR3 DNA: TGTGCCAGCAGCGTAGGCTCCAGGGGCTATGGCTACACCTTC.

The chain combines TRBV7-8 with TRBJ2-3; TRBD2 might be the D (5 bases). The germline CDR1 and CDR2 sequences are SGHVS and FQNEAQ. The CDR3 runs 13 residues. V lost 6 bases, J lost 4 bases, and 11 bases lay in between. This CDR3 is CASRKTLADTQYF. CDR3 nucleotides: TGTGCCAGCAGAAAAACACTAGCAGATACGCAGTATTTT.

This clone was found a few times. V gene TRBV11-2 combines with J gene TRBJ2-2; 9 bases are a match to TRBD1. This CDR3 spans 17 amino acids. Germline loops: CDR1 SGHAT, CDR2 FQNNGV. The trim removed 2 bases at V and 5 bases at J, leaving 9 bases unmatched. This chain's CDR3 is CASSLPQNRGLTGELFF. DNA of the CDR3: TGTGCCAGCAGCTTACCTCAAAACAGGGGGCTAACCGGGGAGCTGTTTTTT.

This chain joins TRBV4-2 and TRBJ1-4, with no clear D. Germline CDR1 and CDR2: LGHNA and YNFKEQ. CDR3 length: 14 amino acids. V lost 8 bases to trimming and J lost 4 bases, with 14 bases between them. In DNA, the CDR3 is TGTGCCAGCCGCAATAGAGTACTTAATGAAAAACTGTTTTTT. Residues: CASRNRVLNEKLFF.

CDR3 sequence reads: CASSSRFTGELFF. The CDR3 nucleotides read TGTGCCAGCAGTTCGAGATTCACCGGGGAGCTGTTTTTT. The gene calls are TRBV12-3 or TRBV12-4 and TRBJ2-2; D gene uncertain. The V gene lost 4 bases and the J gene lost 4 bases, with 7 bases spanning the gap. There are 13 residues in the CDR3.

CDR3 nucleotide sequence: TGTGCCAGCAGCTTAGTTAGGGAAGGGGTCATTCAGTACTTC. It specifies CASSLVREGVIQYF. The V and J genes are TRBV7-2 and TRBJ2-4; TRBD1 might be the D (5 bases). Germline CDR1 is SGHTA and CDR2 is FQGNSA. The V end was cut by 1 base, the J end by 9 bases, with 13 bases between. CDR3 size: 14 residues.

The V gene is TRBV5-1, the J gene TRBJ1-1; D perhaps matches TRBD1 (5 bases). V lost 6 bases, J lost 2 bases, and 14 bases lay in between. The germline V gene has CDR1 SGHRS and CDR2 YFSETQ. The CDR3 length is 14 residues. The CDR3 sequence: CASKPHQGNTEAFF. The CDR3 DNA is TGCGCCAGCAAACCGCATCAGGGTAACACTGAAGCTTTCTTT.

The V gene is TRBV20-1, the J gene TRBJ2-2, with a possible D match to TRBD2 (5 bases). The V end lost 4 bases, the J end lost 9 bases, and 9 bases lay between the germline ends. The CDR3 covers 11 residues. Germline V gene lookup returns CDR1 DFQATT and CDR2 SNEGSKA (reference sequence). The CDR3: CSAMEVRELFF. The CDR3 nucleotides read TGCAGTGCTATGGAGGTCCGGGAGCTGTTTTTT.

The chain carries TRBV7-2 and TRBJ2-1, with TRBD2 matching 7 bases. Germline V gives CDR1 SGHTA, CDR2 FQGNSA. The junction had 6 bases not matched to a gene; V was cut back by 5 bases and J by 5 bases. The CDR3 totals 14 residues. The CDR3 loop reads CASSRDYRDNEQFF. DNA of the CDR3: TGTGCCAGCAGCCGGGACTACCGAGACAATGAGCAGTTCTTC.